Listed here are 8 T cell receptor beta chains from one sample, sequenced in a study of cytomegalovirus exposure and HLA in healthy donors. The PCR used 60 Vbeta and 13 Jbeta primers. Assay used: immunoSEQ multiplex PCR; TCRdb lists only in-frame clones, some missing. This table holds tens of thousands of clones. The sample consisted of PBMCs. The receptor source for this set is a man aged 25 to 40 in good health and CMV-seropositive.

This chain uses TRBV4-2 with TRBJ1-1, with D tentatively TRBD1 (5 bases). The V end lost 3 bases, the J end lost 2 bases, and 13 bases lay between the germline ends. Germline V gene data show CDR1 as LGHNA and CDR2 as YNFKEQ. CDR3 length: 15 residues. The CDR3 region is CASSQIMTVNTEAFF. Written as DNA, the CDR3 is TGTGCCAGCAGCCAGATCATGACAGTTAACACTGAAGCTTTCTTT.

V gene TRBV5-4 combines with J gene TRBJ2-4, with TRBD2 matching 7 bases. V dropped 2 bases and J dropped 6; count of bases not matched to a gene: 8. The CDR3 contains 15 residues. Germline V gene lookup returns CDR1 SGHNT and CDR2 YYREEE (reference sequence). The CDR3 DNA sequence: TGTGCCAGCAGCTTTGGGGGAGGGCCGGTAAACATTCAGTACTTC. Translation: CASSFGGGPVNIQYF.

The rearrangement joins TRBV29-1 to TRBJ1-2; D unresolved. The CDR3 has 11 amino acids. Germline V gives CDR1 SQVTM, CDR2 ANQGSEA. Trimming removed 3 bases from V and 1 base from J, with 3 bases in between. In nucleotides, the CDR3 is TGCAGCGTTGACAGTAACTATGGCTACACCTTC. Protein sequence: CSVDSNYGYTF.

The CDR3, as DNA: TGTGCCAGCTCAGGACCGGGACAGAGCTACGAGCAGTACTTC. Residues: CASSGPGQSYEQYF. This chain joins TRBV18 and TRBJ2-7, with TRBD1 matching 7 bases. The V segment lost 5 bases and the J segment 3 bases; nucleotides outside the gene matches: 7. The germline CDR1 and CDR2 sequences are KGHSH and LQKENI. CDR3 length: 14 residues.

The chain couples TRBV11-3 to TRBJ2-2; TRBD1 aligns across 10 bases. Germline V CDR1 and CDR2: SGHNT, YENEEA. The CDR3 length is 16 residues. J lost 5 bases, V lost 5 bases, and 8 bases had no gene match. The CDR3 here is CASSQGQGEATGELFF. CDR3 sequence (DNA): TGTGCCAGCAGCCAAGGACAGGGGGAGGCTACCGGGGAGCTGTTTTTT.

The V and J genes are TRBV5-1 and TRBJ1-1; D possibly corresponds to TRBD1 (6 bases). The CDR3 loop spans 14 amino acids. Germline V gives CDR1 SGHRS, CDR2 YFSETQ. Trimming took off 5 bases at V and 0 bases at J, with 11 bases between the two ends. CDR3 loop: CASRTGGMNTEAFF. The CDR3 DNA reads TGCGCCAGCAGGACGGGGGGCATGAACACTGAAGCTTTCTTT. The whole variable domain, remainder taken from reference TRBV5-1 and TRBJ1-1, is KAGVTQTPRYLIKTRGQQVTLSCSPISGHRSVSWYQQTPGQGLQFLFEYFSETQRNKGNFPGRFSGRQFSNSRSEMNVSTLELGDSALYLCASRTGGMNTEAFFGQGTRLTVV.

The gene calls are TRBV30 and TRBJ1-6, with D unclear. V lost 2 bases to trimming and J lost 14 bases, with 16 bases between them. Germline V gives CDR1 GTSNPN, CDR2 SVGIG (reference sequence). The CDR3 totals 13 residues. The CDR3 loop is CAWSTNPLSALHF. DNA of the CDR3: TGTGCCTGGAGTACAAACCCCCTCTCTGCCCTCCACTTT.

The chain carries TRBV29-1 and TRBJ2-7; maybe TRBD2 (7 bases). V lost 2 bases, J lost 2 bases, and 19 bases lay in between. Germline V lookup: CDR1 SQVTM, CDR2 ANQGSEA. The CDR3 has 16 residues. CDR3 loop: CSVEWSRTGGAYEQYF. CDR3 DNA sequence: TGCAGCGTTGAATGGTCTCGAACGGGGGGCGCCTACGAGCAGTACTTC.